This entry is about one TCR beta chain. The sample carries other DNA sequences with the same CDR3. Germline CDR1 LNHDA, CDR2 SQIVND (reference sequence). The CDR3 sequence is 13 residues long. The junction had 3 bases not matched to a gene; V was cut back by 5 bases and J by 5 bases. It was with 60 Vbeta and 13 Jbeta primers that the PCR ran. Assay: immunoSEQ multiplex PCR; the TCRdb copy retains only in-frame clones and omits some. The profile shows under 200,000 clones, around 80% of them singletons. This sample is part of a study of cytomegalovirus exposure and HLA in healthy donors. This sequence was found in a woman under 40 in good health and CMV-seropositive. Material: PBMCs. The chain has TRBV19 and TRBJ1-2, with 9 bases identical to TRBD1. CDR3 in DNA: TGTGCCAGTAGTTTACAGGGGGCGTATGGCTACACCTTC. Translating it yields CASSLQGAYGYTF.